Here is one T cell receptor (beta chain) with its context. The record originates from a study of T cell clonotyping in hematopoietic cell transplantation. Profiled with immunoSEQ multiplex PCR; TCRdb holds only in-frame clones, not every one. Here the sample spans roughly 10,000 clones, approximately 88% being singletons. Germline V CDR1 and CDR2: MNHEY, SVGAGI. Trimming removed 5 bases from V and 6 bases from J; junction bases left unmatched: 8. CDR3 length: 15 amino acids. The chain carries TRBV6-5 and TRBJ1-4; 8 nucleotides align to TRBD1. The TCR was taken from a male patient between 60 and 69 years old who had an allogeneic stem cell transplant from an unrelated donor, so the T cells may come from the graft donor. Some clones in this sample may be carry-over from other donors' samples. The sequences come from PBMCs, collected 180 days after allogeneic stem cell transplant. CDR3 nucleotide sequence: TGTGCCAGCAGTCCACGGACAGGGCGACATGAAAAACTGTTTTTT. This encodes CASSPRTGRHEKLFF.